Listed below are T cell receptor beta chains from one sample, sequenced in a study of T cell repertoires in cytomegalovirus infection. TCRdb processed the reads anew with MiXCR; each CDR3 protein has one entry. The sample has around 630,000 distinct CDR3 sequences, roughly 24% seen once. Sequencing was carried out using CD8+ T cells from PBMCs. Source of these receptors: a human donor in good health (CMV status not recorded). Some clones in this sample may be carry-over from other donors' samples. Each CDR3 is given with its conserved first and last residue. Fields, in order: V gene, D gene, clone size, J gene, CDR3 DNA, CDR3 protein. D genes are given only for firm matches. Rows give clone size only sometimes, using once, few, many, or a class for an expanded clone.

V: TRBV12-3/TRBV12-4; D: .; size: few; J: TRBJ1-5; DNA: TGTGCCAGCAGTCTAACGCCCGGAAGGGTCAATCAGCCCCAGCATTTT; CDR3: CASSLTPGRVNQPQHF
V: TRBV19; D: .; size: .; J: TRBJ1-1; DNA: TGTGCCAGTAGTATACTGGGAGGGATGAACACTGAAGCTTTCTTT; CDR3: CASSILGGMNTEAFF
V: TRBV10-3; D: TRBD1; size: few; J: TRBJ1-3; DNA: TGTGCCATCAGGACCCAGGCCCAGGGGGCGCCCAGTGGAAACACCATATATTTT; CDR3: CAIRTQAQGAPSGNTIYF
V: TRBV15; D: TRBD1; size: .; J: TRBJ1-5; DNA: TGTGCCACCAGCACCCACAGGGGGGGCAATCAGCCCCAGCATTTT; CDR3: CATSTHRGGNQPQHF
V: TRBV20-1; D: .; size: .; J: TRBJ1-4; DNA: TGCAGTGCTGCCAACCGGGAGGGTAGTGAAAAACTGTTTTTT; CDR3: CSAANREGSEKLFF
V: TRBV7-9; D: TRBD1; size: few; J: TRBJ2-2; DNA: TGTGCCAGCAGCATCCCGGGACAGAGTCCCGGGGAGCTGTTTTTT; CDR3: CASSIPGQSPGELFF
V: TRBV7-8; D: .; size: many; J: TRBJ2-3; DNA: TGTGCCAGCAGCTTACGGACAGTGAGCACAGATACGCAGTATTTT; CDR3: CASSLRTVSTDTQYF
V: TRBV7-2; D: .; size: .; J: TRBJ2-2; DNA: TGTGCCAGCAGCTTCACAGTGAGGCATAGGGAGCTGTTTTTT; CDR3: CASSFTVRHRELFF
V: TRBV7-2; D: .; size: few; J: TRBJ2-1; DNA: TGTGCCAGCAGCTTACTCAGGGAAGCTTACAATGAGCAGTTCTTC; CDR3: CASSLLREAYNEQFF
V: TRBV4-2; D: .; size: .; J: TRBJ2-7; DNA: TGTGCCAGCAGCCAAGTAGCGGAGCCCTACGAGCAGTACTTC; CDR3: CASSQVAEPYEQYF
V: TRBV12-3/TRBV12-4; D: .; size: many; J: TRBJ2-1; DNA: TGTGCCAGCAGTTTAGTTCCCCGGCAGGGTGAGCAGTTCTTC; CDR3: CASSLVPRQGEQFF
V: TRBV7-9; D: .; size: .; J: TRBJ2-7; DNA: TGTGCCAGCAGCTTCAACGAGCAGTACTTC; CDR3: CASSFNEQYF
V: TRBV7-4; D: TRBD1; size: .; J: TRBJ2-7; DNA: TGTGCCAGCAGCTCCCCAGGGGGAAACTACGAGCAGTACTTC; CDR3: CASSSPGGNYEQYF
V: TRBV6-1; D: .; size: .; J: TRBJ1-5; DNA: TGTGAAAAGCCGACAGAGCCACATAGCAATCAGCCCCAGCATTTT; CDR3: CEKPTEPHSNQPQHF
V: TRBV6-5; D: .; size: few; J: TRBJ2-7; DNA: TGTGCCAGCAGTTACTCGGGACCCTACGAGCAGTACTTC; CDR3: CASSYSGPYEQYF
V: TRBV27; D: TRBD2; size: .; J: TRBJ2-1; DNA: TGTGCCAGCAGTTTAGACGCAGCGGGGGGGGCCTACAATGAGCAGTTCTTC; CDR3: CASSLDAAGGAYNEQFF
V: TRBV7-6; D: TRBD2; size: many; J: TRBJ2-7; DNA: TGTGCCAGCAGCTCTAGCGGGGGATCCTACGAGCAGTACTTC; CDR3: CASSSSGGSYEQYF
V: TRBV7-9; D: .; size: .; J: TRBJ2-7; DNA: TGTGCCATCCCGGCCGGAGGAACCTACGAGCAGTACTTC; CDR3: CAIPAGGTYEQYF
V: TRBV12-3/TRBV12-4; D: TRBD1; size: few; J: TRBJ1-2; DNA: TGTGCCAGCAGTTTCGTTCTGTACGGACAGGGGTTTGGCTACACCTTC; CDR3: CASSFVLYGQGFGYTF
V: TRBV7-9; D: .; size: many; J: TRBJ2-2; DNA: TGTGCCAGCAGCTCCCAGAGGACTCGGCCTGACACCGGGGAGCTGTTTTTT; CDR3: CASSSQRTRPDTGELFF
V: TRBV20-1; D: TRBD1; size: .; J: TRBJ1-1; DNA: TGCAGTGCTGGAATTGGGACAGGGGGCTGGACTGAAGCTTTCTTT; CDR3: CSAGIGTGGWTEAFF
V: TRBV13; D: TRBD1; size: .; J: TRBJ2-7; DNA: TGTGCCAGCAGCCTAGACAGGGGCCACTACGAGCAGTACTTC; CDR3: CASSLDRGHYEQYF
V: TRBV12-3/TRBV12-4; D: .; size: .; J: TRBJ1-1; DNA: TGTGCCAGCAGTATGTCCCCGAACACTGAAGCTTTCTTT; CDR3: CASSMSPNTEAFF
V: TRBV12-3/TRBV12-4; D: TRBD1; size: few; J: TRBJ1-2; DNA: TGTGCCAGCAGTCCGGGACAGCCCTTAAACTATGGCTACACCTTC; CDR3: CASSPGQPLNYGYTF
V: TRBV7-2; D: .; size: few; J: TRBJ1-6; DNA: TGTGTCAGCAGCCTAGGGGATTATAATTCACCCCTCCACTTT; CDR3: CVSSLGDYNSPLHF
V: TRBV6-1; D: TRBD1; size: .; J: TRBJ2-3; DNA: TGTGCCAGCAGTGAAGAAGGGGGCGTAGGAACAGATACGCAGTATTTT; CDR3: CASSEEGGVGTDTQYF
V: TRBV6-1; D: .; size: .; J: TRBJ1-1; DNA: TGTGCCAGCAGTACCAATACACGGAATGTTAGAGCTTTCTTT; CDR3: CASSTNTRNVRAFF
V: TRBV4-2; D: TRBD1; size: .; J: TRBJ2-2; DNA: TGTGCCAGCAGCCAAGTGAGGGGGCTTGCGATAAACACCGGGGAGCTGTTTTTT; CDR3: CASSQVRGLAINTGELFF
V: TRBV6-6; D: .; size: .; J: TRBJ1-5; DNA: TGTGCCAGCACCCACGGCAGCAATCAGCCCCAGCATTTT; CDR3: CASTHGSNQPQHF
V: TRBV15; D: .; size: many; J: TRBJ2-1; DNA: TGTGCCACCAGCAGTCCTATTCGGGAGACATCCTACAATGAGCAGTTCTTC; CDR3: CATSSPIRETSYNEQFF
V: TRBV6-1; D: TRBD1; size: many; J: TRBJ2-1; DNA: TGTGCCAGCAGTGAGGACAGGGGTCGCTACAATGAGCAGTTCTTC; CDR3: CASSEDRGRYNEQFF
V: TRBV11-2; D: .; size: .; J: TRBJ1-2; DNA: TGTGCCAGCAGCTTCTATTACAGGGCCAACCCGACGGGCTACACCTTC; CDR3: CASSFYYRANPTGYTF
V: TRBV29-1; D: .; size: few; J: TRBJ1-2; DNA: TGCAGCGTTGCCGCGAGGGTTGGCTACACCTTC; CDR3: CSVAARVGYTF
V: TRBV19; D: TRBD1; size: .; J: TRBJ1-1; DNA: TGTGCCAGTAGTGGAATCCCTGGGACAGGACTAAACACTGAAGCTTTCTTT; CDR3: CASSGIPGTGLNTEAFF
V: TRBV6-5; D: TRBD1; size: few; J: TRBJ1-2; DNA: TGTGCCAGCAGTTACTCGACAGGGTTATACGGCTACACCTTC; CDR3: CASSYSTGLYGYTF
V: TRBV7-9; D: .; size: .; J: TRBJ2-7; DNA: TGTGCCAGCAGCCCCCGGCGACATCCCTACGAGCAGTACTTC; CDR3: CASSPRRHPYEQYF
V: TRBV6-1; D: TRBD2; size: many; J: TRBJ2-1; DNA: TGTGCCAGCAATCTGCGGGGGGGCCCTGTTGAGCAGTTCTTC; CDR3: CASNLRGGPVEQFF
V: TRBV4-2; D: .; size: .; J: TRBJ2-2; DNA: TGTGCCAGCAGCCAAGATAACATGGAGGGGGCGAACACCGGGGAGCTGTTTTTT; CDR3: CASSQDNMEGANTGELFF
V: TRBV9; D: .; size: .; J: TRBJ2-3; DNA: TGTGCCAGCAGCGGCGGACGCACAGATACGCAGTATTTT; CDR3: CASSGGRTDTQYF
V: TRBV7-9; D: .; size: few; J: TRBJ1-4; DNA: TGTGCCAGCAGCTTAGTCGGTGGCAGGGGAGGAGAAAAACTGTTTTTT; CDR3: CASSLVGGRGGEKLFF
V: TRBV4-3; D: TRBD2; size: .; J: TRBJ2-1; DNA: TGCGCCAGCAGCCAAGATCCAGTGGGACTAGCCCCATCCGAGCAGTTCTTC; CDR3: CASSQDPVGLAPSEQFF
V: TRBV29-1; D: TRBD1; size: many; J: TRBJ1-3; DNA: TGCAGCGTTGAGTTTAGGACAGGGAAGACTGGAAACACCATATATTTT; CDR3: CSVEFRTGKTGNTIYF
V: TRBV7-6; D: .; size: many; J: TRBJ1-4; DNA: TGTGCCAGCAGCTCTAGCGCAACTAATGAAAAACTGTTTTTT; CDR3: CASSSSATNEKLFF
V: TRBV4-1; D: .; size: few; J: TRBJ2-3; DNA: TGCGCCAGCAGCCAAGATTCGGGTTGGGATACGCAGTATTTT; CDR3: CASSQDSGWDTQYF
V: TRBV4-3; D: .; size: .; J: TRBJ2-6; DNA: TGCGCCAGCAGCCAAGATTTTGTCTCTGGGGCCAACGTCCTGACTTTC; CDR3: CASSQDFVSGANVLTF
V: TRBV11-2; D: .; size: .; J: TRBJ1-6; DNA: TGTGCCAGCAGGCCGACGATTGGGAATTCACCCCTCCACTTT; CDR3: CASRPTIGNSPLHF
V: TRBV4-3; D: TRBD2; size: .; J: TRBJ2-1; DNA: TGCGCCAGCAGCCAAGATTCTGCGGGGGGTTTATACAATGAGCAGTTCTTC; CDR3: CASSQDSAGGLYNEQFF
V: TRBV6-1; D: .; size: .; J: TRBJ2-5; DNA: TGTGCCAGCAGTGAAATGGGAGAGACCCAGTACTTC; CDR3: CASSEMGETQYF
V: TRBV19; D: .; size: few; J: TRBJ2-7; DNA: TGTGCCAGTAGACCTAGCGGAGGGACATCCTACGAGCAGTACTTC; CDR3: CASRPSGGTSYEQYF
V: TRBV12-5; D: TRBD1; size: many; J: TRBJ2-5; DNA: TGTGCTAGTGGTGCGCCGGGACAGGGGGCGAAGACCCAGTACTTC; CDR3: CASGAPGQGAKTQYF
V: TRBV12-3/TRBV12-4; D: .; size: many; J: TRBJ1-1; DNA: TGTGCCAGCAGTTGGAATCGGAGAGAAGCTTTCTTT; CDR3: CASSWNRREAFF
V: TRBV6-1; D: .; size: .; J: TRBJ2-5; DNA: TGTGCCAGCAGCAGAAACAACAGAGAGACCCAGTACTTC; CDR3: CASSRNNRETQYF